There are a few counts of the clone carrying this TCR beta chain. Its antigen is as yet unknown. Sequencing used immunoSEQ version 4 in survey mode. TCRdb keeps only in-frame clones here, not all; method: immunoSEQ multiplex PCR. The table lists around 24,000 clones, around 72% of them singletons. The sample is drawn from a study of persistence of HIV-infected CD4 T cells. The stimulus was an HIV-1 Gag 15-mer peptide pool, 0.85 to 1 ug/peptide/mL. Sorting of responding CD4+ T cells relied on upregulated CD40 ligand together with CD69. Per the germline V gene, CDR1 is SGHTA and CDR2 is FQGNSA. V trimming: 6 bases; J trimming: 6 bases; junction bases outside the gene matches: 3. This CDR3 is 14 amino acids long.

The source is an adult man with HIV who was CMV-seropositive. V usage is TRBV7-2 and J usage is TRBJ2-1, with 12 positions matching TRBD2. This sample comprised CD4+ T cells sorted from PBMCs after 18-hour stimulation, obtained from a patient who received antiretroviral therapy. The CDR3 nucleotides are TGTGCCAGCAGTGGACTAGCGGGGAGCAATGAGCAGTTCTTC. This translates into CASSGLAGSNEQFF. The full variable domain, its missing parts supplied by reference TRBV7-2 and TRBJ2-1, is GAGVSQSPSNKVTEKGKDVELRCDPISGHTALYWYRQSLGQGLEFLIYFQGNSAPDKSGLPSDRFSAERTGGSVSTLTIQRTQQEDSAVYLCASSGLAGSNEQFFGPGTRLTVL.